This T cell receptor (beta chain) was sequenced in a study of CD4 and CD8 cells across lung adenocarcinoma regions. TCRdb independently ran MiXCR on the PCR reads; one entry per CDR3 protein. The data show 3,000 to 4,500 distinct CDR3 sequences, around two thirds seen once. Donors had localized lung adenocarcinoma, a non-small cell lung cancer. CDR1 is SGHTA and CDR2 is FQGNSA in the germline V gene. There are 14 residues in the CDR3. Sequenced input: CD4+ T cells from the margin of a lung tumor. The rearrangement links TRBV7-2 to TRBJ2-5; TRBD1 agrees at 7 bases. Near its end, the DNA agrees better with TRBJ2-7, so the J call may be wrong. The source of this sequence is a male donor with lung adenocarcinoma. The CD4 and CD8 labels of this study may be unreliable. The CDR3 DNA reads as TGTGCCAGCAGCTTACGGGATAGACAGGGCGAGCAGTACTTC. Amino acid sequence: CASSLRDRQGEQYF.